What follows are 16 T cell receptor beta chains derived from one specimen sequenced in a study of cytomegalovirus exposure and HLA in healthy donors. Primers included in the PCR were 60 Vbeta and 13 Jbeta primers. The protocol was immunoSEQ multiplex PCR, while the TCRdb copy is restricted to in-frame clones and leaves out a portion. The table shows fewer than 200,000 clones, with 80% occurring only once. The sequencing sample was made of PBMCs. These receptors originate from a woman between 45 and 65 years old in good health and CMV-seropositive.

The chain recombines TRBV23-1 with TRBJ1-1; TRBD1 matches at 11 bases. TRBV23-1 is filed as an ORF, its function uncertain. V dropped 5 bases and J dropped 4; count of bases not matched to a gene: 18. The length of the CDR3 is 19 residues. The CDR3 bases are TGCGCCAGCAGTATGGGGGGACAGGGGGTGGTGGTCGTTATCACTGAAGCTTTCTTT. This sequence encodes CASSMGGQGVVVVITEAFF.

The chain links TRBV10-3 to TRBJ2-1; a weak D match, TRBD2 (6 bases). The CDR3 extends over 15 amino acids. Germline V gene lookup returns CDR1 ENHRY and CDR2 SYGVKD. V dropped 6 bases and J dropped 1 base, with 13 bases sitting between them. In nucleotides, the CDR3 is TGTGCCATCAGCCTTCTAGCGAGTTCCTACAATGAGCAGTTCTTC. Its protein is CAISLLASSYNEQFF.

This chain connects TRBV30 to TRBJ1-5; weak D call: TRBD1 (5 bases). The ends were cut back, 3 bases at V and 1 base at J, with 13 bases in the middle. Germline V gives CDR1 GTSNPN, CDR2 SVGIG (reference sequence). CDR3 length equals 15 residues. The CDR3 nucleotides are TGTGCCTGGAGCCTAGGGGTAGTAAGCAATCAGCCCCAGCATTTT. This sequence encodes CAWSLGVVSNQPQHF.

This chain links TRBV14 with TRBJ2-7, with D perhaps matching TRBD2 (5 bases). V was cut by 4 bases and J by 3 bases, with 10 bases left in between. Germline V gives CDR1 SGHDN, CDR2 FVKESK. The CDR3 is made up of 13 amino acids. The DNA of the CDR3 is TGTGCCAGCAGCCTTTCGGGATTCTACGAGCAGTACTTC. This sequence encodes CASSLSGFYEQYF.

V gene TRBV29-1 combines with J gene TRBJ2-7, with D possibly being TRBD2 (6 bases). The CDR3 loop spans 15 amino acids. CDR1 SQVTM and CDR2 ANQGSEA come from the germline V gene. With 7 bases removed from V and 2 bases from J, the gap between germline ends came to 21 bases. The CDR3 reads CSALGSRGEPYEQYF. CDR3 nucleotide sequence: TGCAGCGCCCTGGGGAGCCGCGGGGAGCCCTACGAGCAGTACTTC.

This chain connects TRBV7-2 to TRBJ2-1; weak D call: TRBD2 (6 bases). V was clipped by 5 bases and J by 7 bases, with 15 bases between them. The CDR3 has 14 residues. CDR1 and CDR2 from the germline V gene are SGHTA and FQGNSA. CDR3 DNA: TGTGCCAGCAGCATTGGAGGGCTTGGGAATGAGCAGTTCTTC. This sequence encodes CASSIGGLGNEQFF. Combining the CDR3 with reference TRBV7-2 and TRBJ2-1 gives the whole variable domain GAGVSQSPSNKVTEKGKDVELRCDPISGHTALYWYRQSLGQGLEFLIYFQGNSAPDKSGLPSDRFSAERTGGSVSTLTIQRTQQEDSAVYLCASSIGGLGNEQFFGPGTRLTVL.

The chain uses TRBV7-9 and TRBJ2-1; 15 positions agree with TRBD2. The CDR3 extends over 16 amino acids. Trimming took 5 bases from V and 6 from J; bases not matched to a gene: 5. In germline, CDR1 is SEHNR, CDR2 FQNEAQ (reference sequence). The CDR3 bases are TGTGCCAGCAGCAGACCGGGACTAGCGGGGGGCAATGAGCAGTTCTTC. It is translated as CASSRPGLAGGNEQFF.

V gene TRBV19 combines with J gene TRBJ2-2; perhaps TRBD2 as D (7 bases). With 3 bases removed from V and 4 bases from J, the gap between germline ends came to 12 bases. Looked up from germline, CDR1 is LNHDA and CDR2 is SQIVND (reference sequence). This CDR3 spans 15 amino acids. The CDR3 is CASSIGGGGTGELFF. CDR3 sequence (DNA): TGTGCCAGTAGTATCGGGGGCGGGGGCACCGGGGAGCTGTTTTTT.

This chain joins TRBV6-1 and TRBJ1-6, with TRBD1 identical over 7 bases. Germline CDR1 MNHNS, CDR2 SASEGT. The CDR3 spans 15 residues. The V gene end was trimmed by 6 bases and the J gene end by 5 bases; junction bases not matched to a gene: 7. CDR3 amino acids: CASRTRDSDNSPLHF. CDR3 coding DNA: TGTGCCAGCAGAACCCGGGACAGCGATAATTCACCCCTCCACTTT.

The chain joins TRBV7-2 to TRBJ2-3; TRBD1 matches at 9 bases. V trimming: 6 bases; J trimming: 6 bases; junction bases outside the gene matches: 4. Germline CDR1 reads SGHTA; CDR2 reads FQGNSA. This CDR3 is 13 amino acids long. For the CDR3, the DNA is TGTGCCAGCAGTCGACAGGGGGGGGATACGCAGTATTTT. This encodes CASSRQGGDTQYF.

The rearrangement joins TRBV5-1 to TRBJ2-1, with 9 bases identical to TRBD1. V was clipped by 7 bases and J by 4 bases; unmatched bases: 6. The germline gives CDR1 SGHRS, CDR2 YFSETQ. The CDR3 has 14 residues. This chain's CDR3 is CASVGQGLYNEQFF. The CDR3 region has the DNA TGCGCCAGCGTCGGACAGGGGCTTTACAATGAGCAGTTCTTC. The variable domain in full, completed from reference TRBV5-1 and TRBJ2-1, reads KAGVTQTPRYLIKTRGQQVTLSCSPISGHRSVSWYQQTPGQGLQFLFEYFSETQRNKGNFPGRFSGRQFSNSRSEMNVSTLELGDSALYLCASVGQGLYNEQFFGPGTRLTVL.

This sequence joins TRBV10-3 and TRBJ2-1; 11 nucleotides line up with TRBD1. J was trimmed by 7 bases and V by 6 bases; bases with no gene match: 8. Germline V lookup: CDR1 ENHRY, CDR2 SYGVKD. The CDR3 sequence is 15 residues long. The DNA of the CDR3 is TGTGCCATCAGATACGGGACAGGGGGTATGAATGAGCAGTTCTTC. Protein: CAIRYGTGGMNEQFF.

The gene calls are TRBV19 and TRBJ1-3; TRBD1 aligns across 7 bases. Germline CDR1 and CDR2: LNHDA and SQIVND (reference sequence). The CDR3 is made up of 15 amino acids. The V segment lost 5 bases and the J segment 0 bases; nucleotides outside the gene matches: 4. CDR3 coding DNA: TGTGCCAGTAGTTTGGGACAGCACTCTGGAAACACCATATATTTT. This gives the protein CASSLGQHSGNTIYF. Together with reference TRBV19 and TRBJ1-3, the CDR3 gives the full variable domain: DGGITQSPKYLFRKEGQNVTLSCEQNLNHDAMYWYRQDPGQGLRLIYYSQIVNDFQKGDIAEGYSVSREKKESFPLTVTSAQKNPTAFYLCASSLGQHSGNTIYFGEGSWLTVV.

The chain uses TRBV19 and TRBJ1-2; 10 bases align to TRBD1. The CDR3 covers 16 residues. From germline, CDR1 is LNHDA and CDR2 SQIVND (reference sequence). Unmatched junction bases numbered 14, after V lost 8 bases and J lost 5 bases. The CDR3 nucleotides read TGTGCCAGTCGAGACAGGGGGCGCGGCGAAGGATATGGCTACACCTTC. It encodes CASRDRGRGEGYGYTF.

The CDR3 here is CASSTGTSGYNEQFF. As DNA, the CDR3 is TGTGCCAGCAGCACCGGGACTAGCGGTTACAATGAGCAGTTCTTC. This chain joins TRBV5-4 and TRBJ2-1; 11 bases line up with TRBD2. Losses at the gene ends were 4 bases for V and 4 bases for J; bases not matched to a gene: 4. Germline V CDR1 and CDR2: SGHNT, YYREEE (reference sequence). CDR3 length equals 15 residues.

The chain employs TRBV2 and TRBJ1-5; D is possibly TRBD1 (5 bases). Germline values: CDR1 SNHLY, CDR2 FYNNEI. The CDR3 contains 12 residues. The V and J ends lost 6 bases and 9 bases respectively, with 12 bases between them. The CDR3 nucleotides read TGTGCCAGCAGACAGGAGAGATCGCCCCAGCATTTT. It specifies CASRQERSPQHF.